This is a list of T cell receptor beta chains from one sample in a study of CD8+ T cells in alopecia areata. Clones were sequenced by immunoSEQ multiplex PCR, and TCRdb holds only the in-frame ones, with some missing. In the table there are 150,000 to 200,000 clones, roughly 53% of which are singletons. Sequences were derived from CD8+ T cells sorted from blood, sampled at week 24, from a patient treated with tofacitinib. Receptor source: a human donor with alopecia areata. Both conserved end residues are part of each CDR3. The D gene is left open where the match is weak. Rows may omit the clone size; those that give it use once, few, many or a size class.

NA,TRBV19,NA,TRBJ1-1,CASINSQENTEAFF,TGTGCCAGTATCAATTCACAGGAAAACACTGAAGCTTTCTTT
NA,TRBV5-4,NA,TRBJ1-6,CASSLNVESHSPLHF,TGTGCCAGCAGCTTGAACGTGGAGAGCCATTCACCCCTCCACTTT
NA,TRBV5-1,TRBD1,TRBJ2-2,CASSRGQGNTGELFF,TGCGCCAGCAGCCGGGGACAGGGAAACACCGGGGAGCTGTTTTTT
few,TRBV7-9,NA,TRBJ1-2,CASSLSGGMNYGYTF,TGTGCCAGCAGCTTAAGCGGGGGAATGAACTATGGCTACACCTTC
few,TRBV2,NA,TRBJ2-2,CASSGHGNGAGELFF,TGTGCCAGCAGTGGTCACGGGAATGGGGCCGGGGAGCTGTTTTTT
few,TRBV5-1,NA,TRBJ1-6,CASSADPMGSSYNSPLHF,TGCGCCAGCAGCGCGGACCCTATGGGCAGCTCCTATAATTCACCCCTCCACTTT
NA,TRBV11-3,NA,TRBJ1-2,CASSTLGREGYGYTF,TGTGCCAGCAGCACCCTGGGCAGGGAAGGCTATGGCTACACCTTC
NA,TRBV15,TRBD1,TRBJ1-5,CATSSPGTGGGQPQHF,TGTGCCACCAGCAGCCCCGGGACAGGGGGCGGTCAGCCCCAGCATTTT
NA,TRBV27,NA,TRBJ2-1,CASSLRLSYNEQFF,TGTGCCAGCAGTTTAAGACTGTCCTACAATGAGCAGTTCTTC
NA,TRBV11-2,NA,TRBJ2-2,CASSPLREATGELFF,TGTGCCAGCAGCCCATTGAGGGAAGCGACCGGGGAGCTGTTTTTT
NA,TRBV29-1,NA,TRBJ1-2,CSVTGRYGYTF,TGCAGCGTCACAGGACGATATGGCTACACCTTC
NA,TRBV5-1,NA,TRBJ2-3,CASSPGDSNTDTQYF,TGCGCCAGCAGCCCGGGGGACAGCAACACAGATACGCAGTATTTT
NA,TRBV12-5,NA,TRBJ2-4,CASGLWTDENIQYF,TGTGCTAGTGGTTTGTGGACAGACGAAAACATTCAGTACTTC
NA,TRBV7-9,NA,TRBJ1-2,CASSFLGDGYTF,TGTGCCAGCAGTTTCCTGGGGGATGGCTACACCTTC
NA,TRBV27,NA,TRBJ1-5,CASSFRSNQPQHF,TGTGCCAGCAGTTTCCGTAGCAATCAGCCCCAGCATTTT
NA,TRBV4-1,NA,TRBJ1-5,CASSGFGNQPQHF,TGCGCCAGCAGCGGGTTTGGCAATCAGCCCCAGCATTTT
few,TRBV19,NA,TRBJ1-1,CAASWGTEAFF,TGTGCCGCCTCTTGGGGCACTGAAGCTTTCTTT
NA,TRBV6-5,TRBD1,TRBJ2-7,CASSYRDRDYEQYF,TGTGCCAGCAGTTACCGGGACAGGGACTACGAGCAGTACTTC
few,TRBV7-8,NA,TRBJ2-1,CASSLRRYEQFF,TGTGCCAGCAGCTTAAGGAGGTATGAGCAGTTCTTC
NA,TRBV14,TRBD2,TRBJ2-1,CASSQDRGDEQFF,TGTGCCAGCAGCCAAGATCGGGGGGATGAGCAGTTCTTC
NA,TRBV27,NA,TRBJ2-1,CASSLSPHNEQFF,TGTGCCAGCAGTTTAAGCCCCCACAATGAGCAGTTCTTC
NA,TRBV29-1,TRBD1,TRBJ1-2,CSAPTGNYGYTF,TGCAGCGCCCCGACAGGGAACTATGGCTACACCTTC
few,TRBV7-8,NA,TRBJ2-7,CASSLLNGRNEQYF,TGTGCCAGCAGCTTATTGAACGGGCGAAACGAGCAGTACTTC
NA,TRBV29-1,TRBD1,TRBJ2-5,CSVPRQGEQTQYF,TGCAGCGTCCCAAGACAGGGGGAACAGACCCAGTACTTC
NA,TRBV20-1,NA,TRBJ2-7,CSAPLDYEQYF,TGCAGTGCTCCTCTGGACTACGAGCAGTACTTC
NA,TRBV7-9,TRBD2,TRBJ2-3,CASSQDAAGRDYAADTQYF,TGTGCCAGCAGTCAAGATGCAGCGGGCCGGGACTACGCCGCAGATACGCAGTATTTT
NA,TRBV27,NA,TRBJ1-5,CASSLGSNQPQHF,TGTGCCAGCAGTTTGGGAAGCAATCAGCCCCAGCATTTT
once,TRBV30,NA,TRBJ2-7,CAWSVGNEQYF,TGTGCCTGGAGTGTAGGGAACGAGCAGTACTTC
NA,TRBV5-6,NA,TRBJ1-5,CASSSRGNQPQHF,TGTGCCAGCAGCTCCAGGGGAAATCAGCCCCAGCATTTT
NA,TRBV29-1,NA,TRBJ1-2,CSVPFGTDNGYTF,TGCAGCGTTCCGTTTGGGACGGATAATGGCTACACCTTC